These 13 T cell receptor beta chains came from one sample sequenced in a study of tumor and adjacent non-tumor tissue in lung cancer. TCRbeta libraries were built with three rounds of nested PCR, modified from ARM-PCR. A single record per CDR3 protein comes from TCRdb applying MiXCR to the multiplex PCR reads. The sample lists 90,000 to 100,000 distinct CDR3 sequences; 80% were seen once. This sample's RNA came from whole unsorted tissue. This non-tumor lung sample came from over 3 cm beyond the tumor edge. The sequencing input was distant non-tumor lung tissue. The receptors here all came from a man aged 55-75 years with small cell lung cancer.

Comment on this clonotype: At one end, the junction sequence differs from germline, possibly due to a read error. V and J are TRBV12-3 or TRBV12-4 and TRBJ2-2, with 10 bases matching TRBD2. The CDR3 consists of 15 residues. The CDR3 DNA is TGTACCAGCAGTTCCGGGACTAGCGCGTCCGGGGAGCTGTTTTTT. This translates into CTSSSGTSASGELFF.

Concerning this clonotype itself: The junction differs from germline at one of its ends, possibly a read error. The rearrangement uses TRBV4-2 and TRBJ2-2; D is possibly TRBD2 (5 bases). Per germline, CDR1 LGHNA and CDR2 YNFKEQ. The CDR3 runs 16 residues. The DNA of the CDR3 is TGTACCAGCGGCCAAGTTCTGAGGGCCAACACCGGGGAGCTGCTTTTT. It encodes CTSGQVLRANTGELLF.

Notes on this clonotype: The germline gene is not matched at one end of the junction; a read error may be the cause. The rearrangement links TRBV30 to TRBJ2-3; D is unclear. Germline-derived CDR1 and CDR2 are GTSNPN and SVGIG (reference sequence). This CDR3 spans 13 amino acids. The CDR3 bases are TGTGCCTTGAGTGTTACGGGCGCAGATACACAGTATTTT. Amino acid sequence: CALSVTGADTQYF.

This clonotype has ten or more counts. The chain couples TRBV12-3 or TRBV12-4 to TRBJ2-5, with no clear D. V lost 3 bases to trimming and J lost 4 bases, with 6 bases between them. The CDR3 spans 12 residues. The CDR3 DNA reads TGTGCCAGCAGTTTCGGCGGAGAGACCCAGTACTTC. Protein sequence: CASSFGGETQYF.

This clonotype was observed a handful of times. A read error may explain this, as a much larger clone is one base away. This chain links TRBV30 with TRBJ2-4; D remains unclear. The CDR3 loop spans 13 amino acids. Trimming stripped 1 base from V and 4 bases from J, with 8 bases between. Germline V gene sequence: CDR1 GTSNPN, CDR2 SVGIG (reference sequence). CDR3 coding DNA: TGTGCCTGGAGTGGTTTAGAGAAAAACATTCAGTACTTC. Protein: CAWSGLEKNIQYF.

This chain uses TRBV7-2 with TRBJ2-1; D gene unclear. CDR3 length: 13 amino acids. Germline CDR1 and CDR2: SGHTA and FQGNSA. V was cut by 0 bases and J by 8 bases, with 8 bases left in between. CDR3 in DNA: TGTGCCAGCAGCTTAGCAGAGATCTATGAGCAGTTCTTC. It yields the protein CASSLAEIYEQFF. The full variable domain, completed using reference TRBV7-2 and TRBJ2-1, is GAGVSQSPSNKVTEKGKDVELRCDPISGHTALYWYRQSLGQGLEFLIYFQGNSAPDKSGLPSDRFSAERTGGSVSTLTIQRTQQEDSAVYLCASSLAEIYEQFFGPGTRLTVL.

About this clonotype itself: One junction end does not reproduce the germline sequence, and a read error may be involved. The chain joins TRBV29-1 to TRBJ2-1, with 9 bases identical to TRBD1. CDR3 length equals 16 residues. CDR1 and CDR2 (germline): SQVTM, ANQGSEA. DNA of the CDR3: TGCAGTGTTGAGTTGCTAGGGGACAGGGTCTCGGATGAGCAGTTCTTC. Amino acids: CSVELLGDRVSDEQFF.

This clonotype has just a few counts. The CDR3 DNA is TGCGCCAGCAGCTCCCCATCTGCTGGCAATGAGCAGTTCTTC. It codes for CASSSPSAGNEQFF. J is TRBJ2-1 and V is TRBV5-1, with D unclear. The CDR3 is 14 residues long. The V gene lost 3 bases and the J gene lost 6 bases, with 13 bases spanning the gap. Per germline, CDR1 SGHRS and CDR2 YFSETQ.

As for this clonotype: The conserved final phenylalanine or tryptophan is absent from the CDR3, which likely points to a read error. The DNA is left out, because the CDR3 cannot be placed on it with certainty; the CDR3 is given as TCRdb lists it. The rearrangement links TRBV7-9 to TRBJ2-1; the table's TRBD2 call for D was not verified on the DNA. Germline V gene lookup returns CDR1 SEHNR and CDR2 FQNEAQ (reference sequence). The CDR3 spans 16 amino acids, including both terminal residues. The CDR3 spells CASSSLLAGAGNEQIS.

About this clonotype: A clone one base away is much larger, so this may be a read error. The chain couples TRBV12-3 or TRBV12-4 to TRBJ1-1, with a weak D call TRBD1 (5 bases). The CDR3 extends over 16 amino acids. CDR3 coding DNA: TGTGCCAGCAGTTTCGGTCATGGGAAGGGGAACACTGAAGATTTCTTT. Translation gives CASSFGHGKGNTEDFF.

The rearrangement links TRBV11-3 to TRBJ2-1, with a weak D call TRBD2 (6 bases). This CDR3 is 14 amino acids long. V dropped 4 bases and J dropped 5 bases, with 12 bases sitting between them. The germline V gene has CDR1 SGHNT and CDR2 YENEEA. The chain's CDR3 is CASSSRGIHNEQFF. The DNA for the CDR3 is TGTGCCAGCAGCTCACGCGGGATACACAATGAGCAGTTCTTC.

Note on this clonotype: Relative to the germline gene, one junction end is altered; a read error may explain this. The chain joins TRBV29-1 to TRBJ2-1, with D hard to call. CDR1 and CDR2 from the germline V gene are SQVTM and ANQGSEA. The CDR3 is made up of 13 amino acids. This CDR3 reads CNVECDSNNEQFF. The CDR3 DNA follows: TGCAACGTTGAATGCGACTCCAACAATGAGCAGTTCTTC.

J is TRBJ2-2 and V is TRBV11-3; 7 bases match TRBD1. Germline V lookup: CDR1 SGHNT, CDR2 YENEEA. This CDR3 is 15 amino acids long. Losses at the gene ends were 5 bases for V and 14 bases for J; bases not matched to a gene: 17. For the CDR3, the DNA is TGTGCCAGCAGCCAGGGACAGTTCGGTGCCGTGGATCTGTTTTTT. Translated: CASSQGQFGAVDLFF.